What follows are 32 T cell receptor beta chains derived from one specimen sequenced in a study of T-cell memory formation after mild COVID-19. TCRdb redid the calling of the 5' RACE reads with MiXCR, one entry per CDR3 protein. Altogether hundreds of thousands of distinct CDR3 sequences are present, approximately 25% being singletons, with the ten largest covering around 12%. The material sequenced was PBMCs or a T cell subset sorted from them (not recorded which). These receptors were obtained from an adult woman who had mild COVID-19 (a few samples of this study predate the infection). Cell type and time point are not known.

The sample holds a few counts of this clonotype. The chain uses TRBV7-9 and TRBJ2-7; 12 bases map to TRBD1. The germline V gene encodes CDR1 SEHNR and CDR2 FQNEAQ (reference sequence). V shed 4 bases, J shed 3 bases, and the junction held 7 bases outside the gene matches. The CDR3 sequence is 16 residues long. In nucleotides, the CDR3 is TGTGCCAGCAGCTCGGGACAGGGGGCATCCTTCTACGAGCAGTACTTC. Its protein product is CASSSGQGASFYEQYF.

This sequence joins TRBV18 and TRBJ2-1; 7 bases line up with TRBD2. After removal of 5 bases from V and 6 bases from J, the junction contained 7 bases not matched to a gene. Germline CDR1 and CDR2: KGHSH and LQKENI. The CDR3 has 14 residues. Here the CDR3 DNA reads TGTGCCAGCTCATGGACTAGAGATGGCAATGAGCAGTTCTTC. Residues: CASSWTRDGNEQFF.

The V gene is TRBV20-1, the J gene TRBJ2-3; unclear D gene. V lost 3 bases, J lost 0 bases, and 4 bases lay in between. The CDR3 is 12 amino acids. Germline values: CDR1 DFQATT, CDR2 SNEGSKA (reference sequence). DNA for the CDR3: TGCAGTGCTAGTCAGAGCACAGATACGCAGTATTTT. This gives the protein CSASQSTDTQYF.

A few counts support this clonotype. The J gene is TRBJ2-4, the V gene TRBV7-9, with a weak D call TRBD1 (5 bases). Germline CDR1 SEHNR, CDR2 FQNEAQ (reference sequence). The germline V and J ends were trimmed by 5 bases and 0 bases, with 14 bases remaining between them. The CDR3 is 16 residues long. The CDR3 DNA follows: TGTGCCAGCAGCCCACAGGAAAAGCTAGCCAAAAACATTCAGTACTTC. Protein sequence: CASSPQEKLAKNIQYF.

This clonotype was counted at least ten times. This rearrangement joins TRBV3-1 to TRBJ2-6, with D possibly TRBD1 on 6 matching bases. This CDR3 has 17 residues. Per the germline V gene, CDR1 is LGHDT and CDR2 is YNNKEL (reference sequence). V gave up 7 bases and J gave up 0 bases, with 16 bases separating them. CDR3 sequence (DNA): TGTGCCAGCACCGACGGACAGCGACACTCTGGGGCCAACGTCCTGACTTTC. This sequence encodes CASTDGQRHSGANVLTF.

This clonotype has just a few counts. In nucleotides, the CDR3 is TGCAGCGTCGCCCCGACAGAGTACGAGCAGTACTTC. This codes for CSVAPTEYEQYF. The chain employs TRBV29-1 and TRBJ2-7; the D gene is possibly TRBD1 (5 bases). Germline CDR1 reads SQVTM; CDR2 reads ANQGSEA. V lost 6 bases to trimming and J lost 4 bases, with 13 bases between them. There are 12 residues in the CDR3.

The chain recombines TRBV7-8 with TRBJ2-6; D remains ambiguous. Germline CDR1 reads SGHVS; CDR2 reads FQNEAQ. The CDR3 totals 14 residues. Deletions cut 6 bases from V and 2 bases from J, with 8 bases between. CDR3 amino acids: CASRTDPGANVLTF. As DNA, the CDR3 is TGTGCCAGCAGAACGGATCCTGGGGCCAACGTCCTGACTTTC.

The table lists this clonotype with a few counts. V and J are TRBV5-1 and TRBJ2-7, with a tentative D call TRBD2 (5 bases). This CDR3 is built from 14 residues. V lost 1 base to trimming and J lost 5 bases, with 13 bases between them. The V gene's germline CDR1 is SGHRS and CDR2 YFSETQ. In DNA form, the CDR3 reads TGCGCCAGCAGCTTGCCCCAGCGGAGTCACGAGCAGTACTTC. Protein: CASSLPQRSHEQYF.

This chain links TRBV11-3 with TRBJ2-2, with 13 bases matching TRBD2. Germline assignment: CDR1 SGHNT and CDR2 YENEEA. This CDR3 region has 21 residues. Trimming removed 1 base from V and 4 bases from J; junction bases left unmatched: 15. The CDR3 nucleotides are TGTGCCAGCAGCTTAGGCGGATGGACTAGCGGGAGTCCACCGGCCACCGGGGAGCTGTTTTTT. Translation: CASSLGGWTSGSPPATGELFF.

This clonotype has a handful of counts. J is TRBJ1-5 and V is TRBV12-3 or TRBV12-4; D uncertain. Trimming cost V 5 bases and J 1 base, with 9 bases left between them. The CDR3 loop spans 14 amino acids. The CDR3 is CASSRLGSNQPQHF. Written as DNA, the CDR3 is TGTGCCAGCAGTCGCCTCGGGAGCAATCAGCCCCAGCATTTT.

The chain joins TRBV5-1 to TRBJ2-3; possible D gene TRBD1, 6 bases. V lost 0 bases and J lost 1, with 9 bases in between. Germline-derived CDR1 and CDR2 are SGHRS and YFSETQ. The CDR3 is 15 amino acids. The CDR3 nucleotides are TGCGCCAGCAGCTTGGAGGGGGACCGCACAGATACGCAGTATTTT. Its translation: CASSLEGDRTDTQYF.

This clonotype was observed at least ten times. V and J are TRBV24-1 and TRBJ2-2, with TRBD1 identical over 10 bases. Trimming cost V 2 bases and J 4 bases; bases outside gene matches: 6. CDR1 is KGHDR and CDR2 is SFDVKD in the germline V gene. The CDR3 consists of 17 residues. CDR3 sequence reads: CATSDWGQGIGTGELFF. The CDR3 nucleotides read TGTGCCACCAGTGATTGGGGACAGGGGATAGGCACCGGGGAGCTGTTTTTT.

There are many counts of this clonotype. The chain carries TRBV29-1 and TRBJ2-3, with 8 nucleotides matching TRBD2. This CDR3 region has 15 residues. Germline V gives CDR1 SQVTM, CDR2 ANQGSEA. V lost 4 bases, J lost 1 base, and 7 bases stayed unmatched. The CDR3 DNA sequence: TGCAGCGTTGTTCCTAGCGGGCCGGGCACAGATACGCAGTATTTT. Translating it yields CSVVPSGPGTDTQYF.

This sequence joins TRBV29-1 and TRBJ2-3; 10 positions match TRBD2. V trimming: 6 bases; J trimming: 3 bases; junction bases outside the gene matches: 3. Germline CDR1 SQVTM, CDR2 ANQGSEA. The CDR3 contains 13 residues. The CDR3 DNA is TGCAGCGTGGAGCGGGAGGGGACAGATACGCAGTATTTT. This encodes CSVEREGTDTQYF.

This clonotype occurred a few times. As DNA, the CDR3 is TGTGCCAGCAGCTTAATCCCAGACTATGGCTACACCTTC. It translates to CASSLIPDYGYTF. This rearrangement joins TRBV11-2 to TRBJ1-2, with D uncertain. The CDR3 sequence is 13 residues long. Trimming left V 2 bases short and J 3 bases short, with 7 bases between. CDR1 and CDR2 (germline): SGHAT, FQNNGV. Complete variable domain (other parts from reference TRBV11-2 and TRBJ1-2): EAGVAQSPRYKIIEKRQSVAFWCNPISGHATLYWYQQILGQGPKLLIQFQNNGVVDDSQLPKDRFSAERLKGVDSTLKIQPAKLEDSAVYLCASSLIPDYGYTFGSGTRLTVV.

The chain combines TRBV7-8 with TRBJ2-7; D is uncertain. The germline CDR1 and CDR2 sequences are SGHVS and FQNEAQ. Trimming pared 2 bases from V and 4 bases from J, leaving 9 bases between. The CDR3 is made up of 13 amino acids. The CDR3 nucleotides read TGTGCCAGCAGCTTATCGGCGACTTACGAGCAGTACTTC. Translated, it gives CASSLSATYEQYF.

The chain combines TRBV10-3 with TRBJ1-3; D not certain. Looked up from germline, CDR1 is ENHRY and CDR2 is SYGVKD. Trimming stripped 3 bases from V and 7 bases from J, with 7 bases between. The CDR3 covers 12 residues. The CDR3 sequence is CAISDPRNTIYF. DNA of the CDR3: TGTGCCATCAGTGACCCGAGGAACACCATATATTTT.

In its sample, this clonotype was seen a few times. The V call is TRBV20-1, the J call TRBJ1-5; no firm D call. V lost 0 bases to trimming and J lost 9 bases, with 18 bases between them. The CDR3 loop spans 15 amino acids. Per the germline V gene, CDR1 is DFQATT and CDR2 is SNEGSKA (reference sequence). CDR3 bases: TGCAGTGCTAGAGATCTTGTTGGCAGTCGGGGGCCCCAGCATTTT. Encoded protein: CSARDLVGSRGPQHF.

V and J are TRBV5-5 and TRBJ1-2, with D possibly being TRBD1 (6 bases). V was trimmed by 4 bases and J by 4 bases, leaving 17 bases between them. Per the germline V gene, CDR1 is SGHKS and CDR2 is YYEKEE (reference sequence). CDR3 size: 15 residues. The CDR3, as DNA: TGTGCCAGCAGCCCCCAGGGGCTCGGAACCTATGGCTACACCTTC. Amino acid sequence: CASSPQGLGTYGYTF.

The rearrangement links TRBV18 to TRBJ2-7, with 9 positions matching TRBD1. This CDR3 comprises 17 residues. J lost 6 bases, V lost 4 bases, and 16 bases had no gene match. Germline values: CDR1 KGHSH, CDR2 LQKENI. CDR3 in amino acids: CASSLQLPGQGSREQYF. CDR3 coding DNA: TGTGCCAGCTCACTCCAATTACCGGGACAGGGAAGTCGCGAGCAGTACTTC.

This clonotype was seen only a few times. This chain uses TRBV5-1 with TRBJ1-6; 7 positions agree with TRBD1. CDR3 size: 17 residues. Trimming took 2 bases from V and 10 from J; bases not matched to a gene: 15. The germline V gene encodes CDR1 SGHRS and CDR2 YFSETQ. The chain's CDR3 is CASSFGGQRQGYSPLHF. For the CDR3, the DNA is TGCGCCAGCAGCTTCGGCGGGCAGAGACAGGGTTACTCACCCCTCCACTTT.

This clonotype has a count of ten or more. CDR3 in DNA: TGCGCCAGCAGCTTGGCCGCCGGCAGCTCCTACGAGCAGTACTTC. This gives the protein CASSLAAGSSYEQYF. The chain links TRBV5-1 to TRBJ2-7; no firm D call. CDR1 and CDR2 (germline): SGHRS, YFSETQ. The CDR3 sequence is 15 residues long. V lost 0 bases and J lost 0, with 10 bases in between.

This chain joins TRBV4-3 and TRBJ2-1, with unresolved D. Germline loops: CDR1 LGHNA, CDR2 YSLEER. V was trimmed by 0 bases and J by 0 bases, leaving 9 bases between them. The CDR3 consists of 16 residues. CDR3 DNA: TGCGCCAGCAGCCAAGACCGCATCGGCTCCTACAATGAGCAGTTCTTC. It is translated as CASSQDRIGSYNEQFF.

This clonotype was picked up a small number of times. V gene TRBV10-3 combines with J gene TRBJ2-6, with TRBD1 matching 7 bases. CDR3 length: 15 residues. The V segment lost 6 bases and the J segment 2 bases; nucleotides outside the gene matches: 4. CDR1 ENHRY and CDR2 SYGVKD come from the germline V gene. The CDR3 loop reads CAIRPTGAGANVLTF. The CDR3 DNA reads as TGTGCCATCAGGCCCACAGGGGCTGGGGCCAACGTCCTGACTTTC.

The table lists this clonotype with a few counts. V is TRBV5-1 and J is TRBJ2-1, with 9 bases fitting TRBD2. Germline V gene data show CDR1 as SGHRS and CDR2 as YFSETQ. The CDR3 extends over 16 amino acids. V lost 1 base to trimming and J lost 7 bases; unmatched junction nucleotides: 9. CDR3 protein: CASSLSVAGAGNEQFF. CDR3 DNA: TGCGCCAGCAGCTTGTCGGTAGCGGGGGCAGGAAATGAGCAGTTCTTC. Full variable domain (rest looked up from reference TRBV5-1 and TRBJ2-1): KAGVTQTPRYLIKTRGQQVTLSCSPISGHRSVSWYQQTPGQGLQFLFEYFSETQRNKGNFPGRFSGRQFSNSRSEMNVSTLELGDSALYLCASSLSVAGAGNEQFFGPGTRLTVL.

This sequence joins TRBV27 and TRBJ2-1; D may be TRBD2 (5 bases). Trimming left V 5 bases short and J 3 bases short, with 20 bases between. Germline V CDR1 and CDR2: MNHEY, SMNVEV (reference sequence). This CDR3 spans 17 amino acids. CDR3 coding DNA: TGTGCCAGCAGTCTAAACCCGAGGGTAACCCACTACAATGAGCAGTTCTTC. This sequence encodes CASSLNPRVTHYNEQFF.

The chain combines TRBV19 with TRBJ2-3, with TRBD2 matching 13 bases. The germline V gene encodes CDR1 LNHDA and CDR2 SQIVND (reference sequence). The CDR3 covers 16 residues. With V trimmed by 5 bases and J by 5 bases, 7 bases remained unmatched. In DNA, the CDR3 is TGTGCCAGTAGTCCCCGGACTAGCGGGAGAGGAGATACGCAGTATTTT. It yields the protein CASSPRTSGRGDTQYF.

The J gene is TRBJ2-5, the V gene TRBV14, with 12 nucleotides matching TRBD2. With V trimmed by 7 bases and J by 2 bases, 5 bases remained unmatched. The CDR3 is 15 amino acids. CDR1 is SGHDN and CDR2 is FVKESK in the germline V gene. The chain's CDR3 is CASTRLAGEQETQYF. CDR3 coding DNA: TGTGCCAGCACGCGACTAGCGGGGGAACAAGAGACCCAGTACTTC. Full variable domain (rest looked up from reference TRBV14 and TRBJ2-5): EAGVTQFPSHSVIEKGQTVTLRCDPISGHDNLYWYRRVMGKEIKFLLHFVKESKQDESGMPNNRFLAERTGGTYSTLKVQPAELEDSGVYFCASTRLAGEQETQYFGPGTRLLVL.

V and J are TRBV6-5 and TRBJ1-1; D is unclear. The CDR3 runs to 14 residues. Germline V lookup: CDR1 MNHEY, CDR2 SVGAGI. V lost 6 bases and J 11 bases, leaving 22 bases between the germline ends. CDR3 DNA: TGTGCCAGCAGAACCCAGGCGCAATTGTTTAGGGCTTTCTTT. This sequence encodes CASRTQAQLFRAFF.

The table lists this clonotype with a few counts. CDR3 in amino acids: CSARRQAVDYTF. The CDR3 nucleotides are TGCAGTGCTAGAAGGCAGGCGGTTGACTACACCTTC. The genes are TRBV20-1 and TRBJ1-2, with D uncertain. Trimming took 2 bases from V and 10 from J, leaving 14 bases between them. CDR1 and CDR2 from the germline V gene are DFQATT and SNEGSKA (reference sequence). The CDR3 loop spans 12 amino acids.

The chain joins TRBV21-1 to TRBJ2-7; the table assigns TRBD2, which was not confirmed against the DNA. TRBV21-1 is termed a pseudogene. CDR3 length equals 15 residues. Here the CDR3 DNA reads TGTGCCAGCAGCGCCGCCAGTAAGCTTCTCCACGAGCAGTACTTC. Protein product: CASSAASKLLHEQYF.

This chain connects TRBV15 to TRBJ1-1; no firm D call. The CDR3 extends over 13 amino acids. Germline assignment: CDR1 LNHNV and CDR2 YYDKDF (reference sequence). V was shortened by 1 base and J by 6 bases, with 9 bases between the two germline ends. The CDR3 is CATSRGGGPEAFF. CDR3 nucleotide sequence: TGTGCCACCAGCAGAGGAGGTGGCCCTGAAGCTTTCTTT. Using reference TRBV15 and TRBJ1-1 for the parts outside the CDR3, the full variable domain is DAMVIQNPRYQVTQFGKPVTLSCSQTLNHNVMYWYQQKSSQAPKLLFHYYDKDFNNEADTPDNFQSRRPNTSFCFLDIRSPGLGDTAMYLCATSRGGGPEAFFGQGTRLTVV.